The 6 T cell receptor beta chains below all came from one sample that was sequenced in a study of T cell responses to AZD1222 COVID-19 vaccine. Profiled with immunoSEQ multiplex PCR; TCRdb holds only in-frame clones, not every one. The sample gives about 130,000 clones, 70% to 90% of which show up once; about 1.9% is in the top ten. The sample was peripheral blood, taken on day 0 of AZD1222 vaccination. The origin of the receptors is an adult in good health.

The chain uses TRBV5-1 and TRBJ2-2, with TRBD2 matching 9 bases. The V and J ends lost 3 bases and 6 bases, in that order; junction bases with no gene match: 9. The CDR3 extends over 16 amino acids. CDR1 SGHRS and CDR2 YFSETQ come from the germline V gene. The DNA of the CDR3 is TGCGCCAGCAGCTCCGGACGGCGGGAGGGAGCCGGGGAGCTGTTTTTT. Translation: CASSSGRREGAGELFF.

The chain uses TRBV3-1 (or the pseudogene TRBV3-2) and TRBJ1-6, with D uncertain. CDR1 is LGHDT, CDR2 YNNKEL, per germline (reference sequence). V gave up 5 bases and J gave up 5 bases, with 22 bases separating them. The CDR3 is made up of 18 amino acids. DNA of the CDR3: TGTGCCAGCAGCGTCCCTGCTCCCATCATACATCATAATTCACCCCTCCACTTT. Amino acids: CASSVPAPIIHHNSPLHF.

J is TRBJ2-5 and V is TRBV9; 7 bases line up with TRBD1. CDR1 and CDR2 from the germline V gene are SGDLS and YYNGEE. J gave up 7 bases and V 1 base, and 4 bases lay outside the gene matches. The CDR3 runs 13 residues. In DNA, the CDR3 is TGTGCCAGCAGCGTAACAGGGGTTGCGACCCAGTACTTC. It specifies CASSVTGVATQYF.

The chain employs TRBV15 and TRBJ1-1; D ambiguous. Germline CDR1 is LNHNV and CDR2 is YYDKDF (reference sequence). The CDR3 sequence is 16 residues long. Trimming took 2 bases from V and 1 from J, leaving 14 bases between them. DNA of the CDR3: TGTGCCACCAGCAGATGGCGACGGGGAGGGAACACTGAAGCTTTCTTT. It is translated as CATSRWRRGGNTEAFF.

The chain couples TRBV5-1 to TRBJ2-5; TRBD2 agrees at 10 bases. The CDR3 is 13 residues long. Germline trimming cut 5 bases from V and 4 bases from J; bases unmatched to any gene: 2. Germline CDR1 is SGHRS and CDR2 is YFSETQ. The CDR3 DNA reads as TGCGCCAGCAGATTAGCGGGAGGAGAGACCCAGTACTTC. It encodes CASRLAGGETQYF.

V is TRBV7-2 and J is TRBJ1-3; 7 bases are shared with TRBD1. The length of the CDR3 is 16 residues. J lost 2 bases, V lost 5 bases, and 9 bases had no gene match. Germline loops: CDR1 SGHTA, CDR2 FQGNSA. CDR3 coding DNA: TGTGCCAGCAGCCGCGACAGGGCAGGGACTGGAAACACCATATATTTT. This codes for CASSRDRAGTGNTIYF.